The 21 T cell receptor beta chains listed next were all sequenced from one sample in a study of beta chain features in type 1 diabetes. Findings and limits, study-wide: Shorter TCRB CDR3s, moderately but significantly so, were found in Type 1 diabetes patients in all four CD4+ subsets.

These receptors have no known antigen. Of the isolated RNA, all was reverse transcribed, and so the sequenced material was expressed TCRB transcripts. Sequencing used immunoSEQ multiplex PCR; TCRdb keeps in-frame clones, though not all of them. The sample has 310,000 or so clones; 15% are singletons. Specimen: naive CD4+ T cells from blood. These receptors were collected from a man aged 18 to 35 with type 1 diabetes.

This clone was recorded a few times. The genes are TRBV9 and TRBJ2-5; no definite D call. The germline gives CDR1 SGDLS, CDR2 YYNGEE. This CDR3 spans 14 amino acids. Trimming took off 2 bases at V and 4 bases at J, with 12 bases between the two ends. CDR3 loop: CASSVLSSPETQYF. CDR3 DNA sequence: TGTGCCAGCAGCGTCCTTAGCTCGCCAGAGACCCAGTACTTC.

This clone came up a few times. This CDR3 reads CASSFPGQYEQYF. The CDR3 DNA reads as TGTGCCAGCAGCTTCCCAGGACAGTACGAGCAGTACTTC. The V call is TRBV7-9, the J call TRBJ2-7, with D possibly TRBD1 on 6 matching bases. This CDR3 is 13 amino acids long. V was pared by 3 bases and J by 4 bases, with 10 bases between. Germline CDR1 is SEHNR and CDR2 is FQNEAQ (reference sequence). Drawing the rest from reference TRBV7-9 and TRBJ2-7, the complete variable domain is DTGVSQNPRHKITKRGQNVTFRCDPISEHNRLYWYRQTLGQGPEFLTYFQNEAQLEKSRLLSDRFSAERPKGSFSTLEIQRTEQGDSAMYLCASSFPGQYEQYFGPGTRLTVT.

The CDR3 DNA reads as TGTGCCAGCACCTCCCCCCGGTCCTACGAGCAGTACTTC. Amino acid sequence: CASTSPRSYEQYF. This chain uses TRBV27 with TRBJ2-7; D unresolved. This CDR3 has 13 residues. Germline assignment: CDR1 MNHEY and CDR2 SMNVEV (reference sequence). Between the trimmed V and J ends, which lost 7 bases and 1 base, there was a span of 11 bases.

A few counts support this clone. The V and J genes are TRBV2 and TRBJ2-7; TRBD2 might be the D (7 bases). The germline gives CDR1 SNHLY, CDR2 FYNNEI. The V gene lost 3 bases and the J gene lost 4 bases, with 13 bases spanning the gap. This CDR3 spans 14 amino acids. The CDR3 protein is CASSDSGGPYEQYF. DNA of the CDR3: TGTGCCAGCAGTGATTCCGGGGGGCCTTACGAGCAGTACTTC. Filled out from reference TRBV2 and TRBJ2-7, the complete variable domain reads EPEVTQTPSHQVTQMGQEVILRCVPISNHLYFYWYRQILGQKVEFLVSFYNNEISEKSEIFDDQFSVERPDGSNFTLKIRSTKLEDSAMYFCASSDSGGPYEQYFGPGTRLTVT.

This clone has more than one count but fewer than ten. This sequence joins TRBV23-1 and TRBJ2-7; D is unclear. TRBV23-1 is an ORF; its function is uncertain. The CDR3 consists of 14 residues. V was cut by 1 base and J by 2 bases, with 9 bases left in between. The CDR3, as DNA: TGCGCCAGCAGTCAATTAAAACTTGCCTACGAGCAGTACTTC. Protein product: CASSQLKLAYEQYF.

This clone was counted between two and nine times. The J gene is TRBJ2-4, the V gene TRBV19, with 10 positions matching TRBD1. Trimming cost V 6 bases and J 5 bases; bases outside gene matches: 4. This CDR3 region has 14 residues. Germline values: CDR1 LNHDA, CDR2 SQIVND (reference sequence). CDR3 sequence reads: CASRDRGLENIQYF. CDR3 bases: TGTGCCAGTAGAGACAGGGGGCTCGAAAACATTCAGTACTTC.

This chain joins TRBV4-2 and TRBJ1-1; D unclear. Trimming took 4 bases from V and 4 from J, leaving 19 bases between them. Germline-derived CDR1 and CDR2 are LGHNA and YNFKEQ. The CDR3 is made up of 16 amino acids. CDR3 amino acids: CASSRTWAQDSTEAFF. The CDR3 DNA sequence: TGTGCCAGCAGCCGTACCTGGGCCCAAGATTCCACTGAAGCTTTCTTT.

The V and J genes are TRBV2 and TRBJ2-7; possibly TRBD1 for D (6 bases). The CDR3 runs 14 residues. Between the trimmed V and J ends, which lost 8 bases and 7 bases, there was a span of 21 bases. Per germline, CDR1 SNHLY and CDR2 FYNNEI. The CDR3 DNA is TGTGCCAGCGACCCCCTCCGACAGGCCGGAGAGCAGTACTTC. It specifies CASDPLRQAGEQYF.

CDR3 region: CASSGTGGAYGYTF. The CDR3 bases are TGTGCCAGCAGTGGGACAGGGGGGGCCTATGGCTACACCTTC. The chain links TRBV2 to TRBJ1-2; the match to TRBD1 covers 10 bases. The CDR3 runs to 14 residues. Germline values: CDR1 SNHLY, CDR2 FYNNEI. The V segment lost 4 bases and the J segment 4 bases; nucleotides outside the gene matches: 3.

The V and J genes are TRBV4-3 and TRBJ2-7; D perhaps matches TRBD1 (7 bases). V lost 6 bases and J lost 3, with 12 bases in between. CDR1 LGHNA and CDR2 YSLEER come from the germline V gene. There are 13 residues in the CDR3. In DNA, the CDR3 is TGCGCCAGCAGTCTCCAGGGGGGCTACGAGCAGTACTTC. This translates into CASSLQGGYEQYF.

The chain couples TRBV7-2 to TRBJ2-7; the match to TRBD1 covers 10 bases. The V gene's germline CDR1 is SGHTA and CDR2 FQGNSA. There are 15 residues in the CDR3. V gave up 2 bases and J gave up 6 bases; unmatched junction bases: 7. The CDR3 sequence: CASSLRQGASLEQYF. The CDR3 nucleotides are TGTGCCAGCAGCTTAAGACAGGGGGCGAGTCTCGAGCAGTACTTC.

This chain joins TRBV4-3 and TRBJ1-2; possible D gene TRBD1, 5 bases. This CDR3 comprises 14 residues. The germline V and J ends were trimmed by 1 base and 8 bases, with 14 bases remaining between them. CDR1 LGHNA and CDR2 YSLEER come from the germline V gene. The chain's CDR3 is CASSQGTGAGGYTF. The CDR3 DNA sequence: TGCGCCAGCAGCCAAGGAACAGGAGCCGGGGGCTACACCTTC.

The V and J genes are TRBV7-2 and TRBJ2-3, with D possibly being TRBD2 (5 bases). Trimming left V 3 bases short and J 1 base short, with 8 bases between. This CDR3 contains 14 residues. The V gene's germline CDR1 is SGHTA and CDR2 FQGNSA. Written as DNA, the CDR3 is TGTGCCAGCAGCTTCTTTAGCGGCACAGATACGCAGTATTTT. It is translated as CASSFFSGTDTQYF.

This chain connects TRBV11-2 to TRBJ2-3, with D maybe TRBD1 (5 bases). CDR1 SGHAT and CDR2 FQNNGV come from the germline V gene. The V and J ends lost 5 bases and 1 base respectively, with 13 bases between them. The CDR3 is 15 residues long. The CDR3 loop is CASSHFGRGTDTQYF. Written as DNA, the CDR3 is TGTGCCAGCAGCCACTTCGGCAGGGGCACAGATACGCAGTATTTT.

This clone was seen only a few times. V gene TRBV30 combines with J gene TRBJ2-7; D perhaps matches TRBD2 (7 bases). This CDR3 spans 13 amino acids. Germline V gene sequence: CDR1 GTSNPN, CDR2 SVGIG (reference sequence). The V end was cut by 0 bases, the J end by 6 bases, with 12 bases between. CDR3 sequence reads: CAWSVHGGREQYF. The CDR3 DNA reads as TGTGCCTGGAGTGTACACGGGGGGCGCGAGCAGTACTTC.

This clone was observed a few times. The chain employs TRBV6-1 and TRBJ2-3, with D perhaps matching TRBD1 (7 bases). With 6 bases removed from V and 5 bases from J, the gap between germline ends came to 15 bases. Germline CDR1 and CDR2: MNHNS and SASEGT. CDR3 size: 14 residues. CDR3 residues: CASSRQGGGDTQYF. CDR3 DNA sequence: TGTGCCAGCAGCCGACAGGGAGGTGGAGATACGCAGTATTTT.

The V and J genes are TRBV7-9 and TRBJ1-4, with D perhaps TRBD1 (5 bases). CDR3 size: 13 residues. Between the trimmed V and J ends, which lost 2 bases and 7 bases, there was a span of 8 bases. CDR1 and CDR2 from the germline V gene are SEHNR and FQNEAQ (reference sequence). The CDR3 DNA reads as TGTGCCAGCAGCTTACAGGGTTTTGAAAAACTGTTTTTT. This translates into CASSLQGFEKLFF. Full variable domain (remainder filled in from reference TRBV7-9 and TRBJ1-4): DTGVSQNPRHKITKRGQNVTFRCDPISEHNRLYWYRQTLGQGPEFLTYFQNEAQLEKSRLLSDRFSAERPKGSFSTLEIQRTEQGDSAMYLCASSLQGFEKLFFGSGTQLSVL.

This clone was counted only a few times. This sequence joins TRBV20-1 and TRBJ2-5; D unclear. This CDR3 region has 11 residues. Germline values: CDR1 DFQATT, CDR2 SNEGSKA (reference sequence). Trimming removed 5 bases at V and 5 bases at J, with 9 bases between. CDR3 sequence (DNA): TGCAGTGCTGCCCCTGAGGAGACCCAGTACTTC. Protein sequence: CSAAPEETQYF.

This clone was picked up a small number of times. The DNA of the CDR3 is TGTGCCAGACGCCTAGCAAAAGCAACCTACGAGCAGTACTTC. Translated: CARRLAKATYEQYF. The chain combines TRBV4-2 with TRBJ2-7, with D maybe TRBD2 (5 bases). The CDR3 has 14 residues. Trimming stripped 9 bases from V and 2 bases from J, with 17 bases between. CDR1 and CDR2 (germline): LGHNA, YNFKEQ.

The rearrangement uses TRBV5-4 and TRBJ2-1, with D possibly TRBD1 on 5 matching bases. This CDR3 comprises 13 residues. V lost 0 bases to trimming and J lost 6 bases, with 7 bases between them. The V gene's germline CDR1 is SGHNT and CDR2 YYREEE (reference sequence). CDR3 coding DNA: TGTGCCAGCAGCTTGGGACAGCCCAATGAGCAGTTCTTC. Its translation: CASSLGQPNEQFF. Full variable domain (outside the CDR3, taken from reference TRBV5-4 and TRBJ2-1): ETGVTQSPTHLIKTRGQQVTLRCSSQSGHNTVSWYQQALGQGPQFIFQYYREEENGRGNFPPRFSGLQFPNYSSELNVNALELDDSALYLCASSLGQPNEQFFGPGTRLTVL.

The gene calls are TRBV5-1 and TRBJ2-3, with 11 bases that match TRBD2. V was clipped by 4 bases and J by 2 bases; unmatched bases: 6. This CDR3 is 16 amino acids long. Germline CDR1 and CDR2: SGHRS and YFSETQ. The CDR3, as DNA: TGCGCCAGCAGCAAAATAGCGGGAGGGCCCACAGATACGCAGTATTTT. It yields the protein CASSKIAGGPTDTQYF.